Sequencing of this T cell receptor (beta chain) was carried out in a study of blood T cell repertoires in COVID-19 (dated by TCRdb to 2020 to 2022). With regard to the full study: The collaborator samples originated in the United States, Italy and Spain and spanned the acute and convalescent phases of COVID-19. The prospective study material was composed of cDNA or gDNA derived from T cells, B-cell-depleted T cells, or PBMCs. The dataset comprised deeply sampled blood TCRbeta repertoires from subjects exposed to, actively infected with, or recovered from COVID-19. The repertoires were made available in a free public database intended to serve as a resource for research on the immune response to SARS-CoV-2. The samples were drawn from the first 160 participants of the ongoing ImmuneRACE study and from 950 to 1,500 subjects provided by 6 global collaborators. Nearly every sample came with metadata listing a de-identified subject ID, COVID-19 status, age in years and sex. HLA class I and class II types, where available, came from metadata supplied by the sample provider rather than from assay-based typing.

V trim: 0 bases; J trim: 0 bases; unmatched bases: 17. Its CDR3 holds 21 amino acids, cysteine through phenylalanine. The only DNA kept is the CDR3, 63 bases in frame from the first base. CDR1 is given as LGHNT and CDR2 as FRNRAP, both from the germline V gene. Each collaborating institution followed its own protocols to collect whole blood in K2EDTA tubes. For TCRbeta analysis, collaborators shipped samples as frozen whole blood, isolated PBMCs, or DNA extracted from either of those sample types. A word on this clone: The specificity of this receptor is unknown. Base-call qualities are not available, and no considerably larger clone is one nucleotide away.

The immunoSEQ Assay, a bias-controlled multiplex PCR, was used to amplify TCRbeta CDR3 regions from genomic DNA. The authors' analysis ran thus. Nucleated cell counts per sample were estimated from amplification of reference gene primers within the assay. Sequence reads were collapsed and filtered to measure the absolute abundance of every unique TCRbeta CDR3 rearrangement. For each sample, productive Simpson clonality was calculated as the square root of Simpson's diversity index over productive rearrangements. The table was pulled from immuneACCESS by TCRdb, which kept in-frame rearrangements only. Such tables lose some clones; where checked, under half of the loss comes from unresolved V genes, and the rest has no known cause. V, J and clone size are those of that table, while D and trimming were read from the DNA. Here the sample has 71,000 or so clones; about four fifths occur a single time. The top ten hold 28% of the sample.

Study-wide conclusions, independent of this receptor: Clinical and demographic metadata were provided uncurated, with the amount varying by source and participant.

The origin of this receptor is a man aged 70-80 years with acute or convalescent COVID-19. This receptor chain uses TRBV12-5 and TRBJ2-1, with 7 middle bases fitting TRBD2. The sequenced sample was peripheral blood. The bases read TGTGCTAGTGGTTTGGTACCGGGACTATCGAGCCCCGGGAGCTCCTACAATGAGCAGTTCTTC. It encodes CASGLVPGLSSPGSSYNEQFF.